Below are 8 T cell receptor beta chains sequenced from a single sample in a study of T cell responses to AZD1222 COVID-19 vaccine. Profiling relied on immunoSEQ multiplex PCR, and the TCRdb table lists in-frame clones only, not all of them. In the table there are 150,000 or so clones, roughly 87% of which are singletons. The material was peripheral blood, obtained on day 0 of AZD1222 vaccination. The origin of the receptors is an adult in good health.

The chain links TRBV15 to TRBJ1-4; the D gene is possibly TRBD1 (6 bases). Trimming shortened V by 9 bases and J by 8 bases, and 16 bases separated the two germline ends. From germline, CDR1 is LNHNV and CDR2 YYDKDF (reference sequence). This CDR3 comprises 13 residues. The CDR3 is CATGGQIVEKLFF. CDR3 nucleotides: TGTGCCACGGGAGGACAGATAGTCGAAAAACTGTTTTTT.

The chain carries TRBV7-2 and TRBJ2-7; 10 bases are a match to TRBD2. The V and J ends lost 3 bases and 4 bases, in that order; junction bases with no gene match: 15. This CDR3 spans 18 amino acids. The germline gives CDR1 SGHTA, CDR2 FQGNSA. CDR3 region: CASSFGLAATSFRYEQYF. In nucleotides, the CDR3 is TGTGCCAGCAGCTTTGGACTAGCGGCAACCTCATTTCGATACGAGCAGTACTTC.

The rearrangement uses TRBV2 and TRBJ1-2; TRBD1 is a possible D gene (5 bases). This CDR3 region has 14 residues. Germline CDR1 SNHLY, CDR2 FYNNEI. V was clipped by 2 bases and J by 2 bases, with 9 bases between them. CDR3 coding DNA: TGTGCCAGCAGTGAAAGTAGGGGAAACTATGGCTACACCTTC. Translating it yields CASSESRGNYGYTF.

This clone was recorded only once. This specimen includes other DNA sequences encoding the same CDR3. CDR3 sequence (DNA): TGTGCCAGCAGTTTAGGGAATCAGCCCCAGCATTTT. This translates into CASSLGNQPQHF. The genes are TRBV28 and TRBJ1-5; no reliable D call. The V gene lost 2 bases and the J gene lost 4 bases, with 3 bases spanning the gap. The V gene's germline CDR1 is MDHEN and CDR2 SYDVKM. The CDR3 covers 12 residues. Filled out from reference TRBV28 and TRBJ1-5, the complete variable domain reads DVKVTQSSRYLVKRTGEKVFLECVQDMDHENMFWYRQDPGLGLRLIYFSYDVKMKEKGDIPEGYSVSREKKERFSLILESASTNQTSMYLCASSLGNQPQHFGDGTRLSIL.

This clone was seen a single time. J is TRBJ2-7 and V is TRBV5-1; 9 bases line up with TRBD2. Trimming removed 4 bases from V and 3 bases from J; junction bases left unmatched: 8. Germline V lookup: CDR1 SGHRS, CDR2 YFSETQ. The CDR3 consists of 15 residues. This CDR3 reads CASSPPASGNYEQYF. As DNA, the CDR3 is TGCGCCAGCAGCCCCCCGGCTAGCGGGAACTACGAGCAGTACTTC. The entire variable domain, with the rest obtained from reference TRBV5-1 and TRBJ2-7, is as follows: KAGVTQTPRYLIKTRGQQVTLSCSPISGHRSVSWYQQTPGQGLQFLFEYFSETQRNKGNFPGRFSGRQFSNSRSEMNVSTLELGDSALYLCASSPPASGNYEQYFGPGTRLTVT.

J is TRBJ1-2 and V is TRBV4-3, with 7 bases identical to TRBD1. This CDR3 contains 16 residues. J lost 6 bases, V lost 0 bases, and 10 bases had no gene match. Germline V gene lookup returns CDR1 LGHNA and CDR2 YSLEER. The CDR3 loop is CASSQDLWTGGDGYTF. Here the CDR3 DNA reads TGCGCCAGCAGCCAAGATCTTTGGACAGGTGGTGATGGCTACACCTTC.

V is TRBV18 and J is TRBJ1-2, with 7 positions matching TRBD1. The junction had 14 bases not matched to a gene; V was cut back by 5 bases and J by 2 bases. Germline-derived CDR1 and CDR2 are KGHSH and LQKENI. The CDR3 extends over 17 amino acids. The DNA for the CDR3 is TGTGCCAGCTCAGCACATTACGGGACAGAAAACAACTATGGCTACACCTTC. Its translation is CASSAHYGTENNYGYTF.

About this clone: The junction differs from germline at one of its ends, possibly a read error. The chain is built from TRBV6-4 and TRBJ2-3, with TRBD2 identical over 10 bases. The CDR3 runs 15 residues. The V gene's germline CDR1 is MRHNA and CDR2 SNTAGT. CDR3 DNA sequence: TGTGCCAGCAGTAACTCAGCGGGAGGGCCAGATACGCAGTATTTT. Protein: CASSNSAGGPDTQYF.